These 20 T cell receptor beta chains came from one sample sequenced in a study of T-cell reconstitution after alpha-beta-depleted transplantation in children. Unique molecular identifiers featured in how the TCRbeta library was prepared. From the PCR reads, TCRdb called clonotypes with MiXCR, one entry per CDR3 protein. Among around 490,000 distinct CDR3 sequences, roughly an eighth were seen once, and the ten largest hold less than 15%. Sequencing used PBMCs, mostly from graft donor cells, obtained 180 days after TCRalphabeta/CD19-depleted stem cell transplant. The receptors come from a female patient between 2 and 15 years old who had a stem cell transplant for aplastic anemia, so the T cells may come from the graft donor.

The chain carries TRBV30 and TRBJ2-1, with unresolved D. V was shortened by 4 bases and J by 3 bases, with 13 bases between the two germline ends. CDR3 size: 14 residues. Germline V gene data show CDR1 as GTSNPN and CDR2 as SVGIG (reference sequence). CDR3 amino acids: CAWTTLASYNEQFF. Written as DNA, the CDR3 is TGTGCCTGGACTACTTTGGCTAGCTACAATGAGCAGTTCTTC.

This clonotype appeared a few times. The chain carries TRBV3-1 and TRBJ2-1; D may be TRBD2 (6 bases). Germline V CDR1 and CDR2: LGHDT, YNNKEL (reference sequence). The CDR3 contains 15 residues. V was pared by 2 bases and J by 2 bases, with 10 bases between. The CDR3 DNA sequence: TGTGCCAGCAGCCAACCGGGAGCCACCTACAATGAGCAGTTCTTC. Encoded protein: CASSQPGATYNEQFF.

V is TRBV6-8 and J is TRBJ1-6; 7 nucleotides agree with TRBD1. The CDR3 extends over 16 amino acids. V gave up 0 bases and J gave up 10 bases; unmatched junction bases: 9. Germline V CDR1 and CDR2: MNHGY, SAAAGT. This CDR3 is CASSYSIHRGGSPLHF. The CDR3 DNA sequence: TGTGCCAGCAGTTACTCGATTCACAGGGGCGGATCACCCCTCCACTTT.

This clonotype was observed a handful of times. V gene TRBV12-3 or TRBV12-4 combines with J gene TRBJ2-2, with TRBD1 matching over 9 bases. After removal of 5 bases from V and 5 bases from J, the junction contained 9 bases not matched to a gene. The CDR3 extends over 16 amino acids. CDR3 in DNA: TGTGCCAGCAGTCCTTCCGGGACAGGGTTAACCGGGGAGCTGTTTTTT. It codes for CASSPSGTGLTGELFF.

The rearrangement uses TRBV7-9 and TRBJ1-1; the match to TRBD1 covers 8 bases. CDR1 and CDR2 from the germline V gene are SEHNR and FQNEAQ (reference sequence). The CDR3 sequence is 15 residues long. Trimming at V came to 3 bases and at J to 2 bases, leaving 5 bases not matched to a gene. As DNA, the CDR3 is TGTGCCAGCAGCTTTCGACAGGGGTATAACACTGAAGCTTTCTTT. The encoded protein is CASSFRQGYNTEAFF.

This clonotype was found a few times. V and J are TRBV20-1 and TRBJ2-3, with 11 bases identical to TRBD2. Germline CDR1 reads DFQATT; CDR2 reads SNEGSKA (reference sequence). Germline trimming cut 2 bases from V and 5 bases from J; bases unmatched to any gene: 3. This CDR3 has 14 residues. CDR3 residues: CSARTGLAGDTQYF. The CDR3 DNA follows: TGCAGTGCTAGAACAGGACTAGCGGGAGATACGCAGTATTTT.

The chain joins TRBV7-2 to TRBJ2-7; D is undetermined. The V gene's germline CDR1 is SGHTA and CDR2 FQGNSA. This CDR3 is 14 amino acids long. V shed 0 bases and J shed 2 bases, with 8 bases lying between them. The CDR3 here is CASSLASRTYEQYF. CDR3 DNA sequence: TGTGCCAGCAGCTTAGCGTCTAGAACCTACGAGCAGTACTTC.

This clonotype turned up a few times. V gene TRBV5-6 combines with J gene TRBJ1-1, with D tentatively TRBD1 (6 bases). This CDR3 has 14 residues. V was trimmed by 1 base and J by 7 bases, leaving 14 bases between them. Per germline, CDR1 SGHDT and CDR2 YYEEEE. For the CDR3, the DNA is TGTGCCAGCAGCTTGTGGGGGCAGAAGAATGAAGCTTTCTTT. The encoded protein is CASSLWGQKNEAFF.

This clonotype has only a few counts. The V gene is TRBV7-2, the J gene TRBJ2-5, with a possible D match to TRBD2 (5 bases). This CDR3 is built from 12 residues. Germline CDR1 is SGHTA and CDR2 is FQGNSA. V shed 3 bases and J shed 7 bases, with 9 bases lying between them. For the CDR3, the DNA is TGTGCCAGCAGCTTCCCAGGAGGGACCCAGTACTTC. It is translated as CASSFPGGTQYF. The variable domain in full, completed from reference TRBV7-2 and TRBJ2-5, reads GAGVSQSPSNKVTEKGKDVELRCDPISGHTALYWYRQSLGQGLEFLIYFQGNSAPDKSGLPSDRFSAERTGGSVSTLTIQRTQQEDSAVYLCASSFPGGTQYFGPGTRLLVL.

This sequence joins TRBV29-1 and TRBJ2-7, with 7 bases lining up with TRBD1. Unmatched junction bases numbered 4, after V lost 5 bases and J lost 0 bases. This CDR3 comprises 13 residues. Germline V gene sequence: CDR1 SQVTM, CDR2 ANQGSEA. This CDR3 is CSVSTGSSYEQYF. In DNA form, the CDR3 reads TGCAGCGTTTCGACAGGGAGCTCCTACGAGCAGTACTTC.

This clonotype was seen ten or more times. This rearrangement joins TRBV5-1 to TRBJ2-3; no clear D gene. Germline CDR1 SGHRS, CDR2 YFSETQ. This CDR3 is 14 amino acids long. Trimming left V 1 base short and J 1 base short, with 7 bases between. The CDR3 DNA reads as TGCGCCAGCAGCTTGAAGGGCCGCACAGATACGCAGTATTTT. Translated: CASSLKGRTDTQYF.

The chain recombines TRBV5-1 with TRBJ1-1; D is unresolved. From germline, CDR1 is SGHRS and CDR2 YFSETQ. The CDR3 runs 14 residues. V was clipped by 5 bases and J by 1 base, with 12 bases between them. The CDR3 loop reads CASSPQPANTEAFF. CDR3 nucleotides: TGCGCCAGCAGTCCGCAACCAGCGAACACTGAAGCTTTCTTT.

This clonotype occurred a few times. The V gene is TRBV12-3 or TRBV12-4, the J gene TRBJ2-5; 10 bases agree with TRBD1. V lost 5 bases and J lost 9; bases outside the gene matches: 24. This CDR3 contains 19 residues. The CDR3 here is CASSGQGVFGGDRIVAQYF. The CDR3 DNA sequence: TGTGCCAGCAGTGGACAGGGGGTCTTCGGGGGAGACCGAATAGTGGCCCAGTACTTC.

This sequence joins TRBV5-1 and TRBJ2-7, with 11 bases matching TRBD1. CDR3 length: 17 residues. With 4 bases clipped from V and 2 bases from J, the junction kept 11 bases outside the gene matches. Germline assignment: CDR1 SGHRS and CDR2 YFSETQ. The CDR3 region has the DNA TGCGCCAGCAGCCCAGGACAGGGGGCTTTTGGACCCTACGAGCAGTACTTC. The encoded protein is CASSPGQGAFGPYEQYF.

This clonotype came up a few times. J is TRBJ2-7 and V is TRBV7-2; D is perhaps TRBD1 (5 bases). Looked up from germline, CDR1 is SGHTA and CDR2 is FQGNSA. CDR3 size: 16 residues. The V and J ends lost 1 base and 2 bases respectively, with 15 bases between them. The CDR3 loop reads CASSLVRQGRAYEQYF. Here the CDR3 DNA reads TGTGCCAGCAGCTTAGTCAGGCAGGGTAGGGCCTACGAGCAGTACTTC.

This clonotype was recorded a few times. The chain is built from TRBV9 and TRBJ2-3; D not certain. The CDR3 is made up of 14 amino acids. The germline CDR1 and CDR2 sequences are SGDLS and YYNGEE. V lost 2 bases and J lost 2, with 9 bases in between. DNA for the CDR3: TGTGCCAGCAGCGTTGGGGAAGCCACAGATACGCAGTATTTT. Encoded protein: CASSVGEATDTQYF.

The V and J genes are TRBV7-2 and TRBJ2-3; D could derive from TRBD1 or TRBD2 (5 bases each). Trimming shortened V by 4 bases and J by 0 bases, and 11 bases separated the two germline ends. The V gene's germline CDR1 is SGHTA and CDR2 FQGNSA. This CDR3 is 15 amino acids long. The CDR3 is CASSSPGRSTDTQYF. The CDR3 DNA sequence: TGTGCCAGCAGCTCACCGGGACGGAGCACAGATACGCAGTATTTT.

This clonotype was seen ten or more times. V gene TRBV5-5 combines with J gene TRBJ2-5; 10 positions agree with TRBD2. The CDR3 spans 18 residues. Germline V lookup: CDR1 SGHKS, CDR2 YYEKEE (reference sequence). Trimming at V came to 4 bases and at J to 5 bases, leaving 17 bases not matched to a gene. DNA of the CDR3: TGTGCCAGCAGCAACGTAGCCGGGACTAGCGTAAGGGGGGAGACCCAGTACTTC. Its protein is CASSNVAGTSVRGETQYF.

This CDR3 is CASSYSVDIQYF. For the CDR3, the DNA is TGTGCCAGCAGTTACTCAGTAGATATCCAGTACTTC. The J gene is TRBJ2-5, the V gene TRBV6-2 or TRBV6-3; D is unresolved. CDR1 is MNHEY, CDR2 SVGEGT, per germline. The V end was cut by 0 bases, the J end by 10 bases, with 9 bases between. The CDR3 totals 12 residues.

The sample holds a few counts of this clonotype. The genes are TRBV27 and TRBJ2-1; D is possibly TRBD1 or TRBD2 (5 bases each). Germline V gene lookup returns CDR1 MNHEY and CDR2 SMNVEV (reference sequence). V was clipped by 4 bases and J by 0 bases, with 13 bases between them. The CDR3 sequence is 16 residues long. In DNA form, the CDR3 reads TGTGCCAGCAGTTCACTCGGGACCATCTCCTACAATGAGCAGTTCTTC. Its protein product is CASSSLGTISYNEQFF.